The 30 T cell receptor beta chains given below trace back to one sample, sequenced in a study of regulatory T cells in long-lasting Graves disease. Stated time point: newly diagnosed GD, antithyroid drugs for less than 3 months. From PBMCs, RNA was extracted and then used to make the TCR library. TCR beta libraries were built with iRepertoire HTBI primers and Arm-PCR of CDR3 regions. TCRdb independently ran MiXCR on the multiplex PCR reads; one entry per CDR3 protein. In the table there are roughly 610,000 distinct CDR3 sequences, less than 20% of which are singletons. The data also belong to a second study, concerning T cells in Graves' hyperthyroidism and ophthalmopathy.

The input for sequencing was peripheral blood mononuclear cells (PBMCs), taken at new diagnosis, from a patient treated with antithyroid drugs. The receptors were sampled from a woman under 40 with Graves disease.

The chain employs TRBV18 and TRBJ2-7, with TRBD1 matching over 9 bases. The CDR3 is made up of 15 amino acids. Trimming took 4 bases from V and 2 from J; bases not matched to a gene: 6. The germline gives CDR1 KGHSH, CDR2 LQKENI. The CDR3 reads CASSQATGGTYEQYF. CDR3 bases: TGTGCCAGCTCACAGGCGACAGGGGGAACCTACGAGCAGTACTTC.

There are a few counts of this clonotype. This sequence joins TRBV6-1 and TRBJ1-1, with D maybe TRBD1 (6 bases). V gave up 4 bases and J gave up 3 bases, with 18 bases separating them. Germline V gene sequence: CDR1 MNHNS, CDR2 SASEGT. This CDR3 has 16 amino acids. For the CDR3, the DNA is TGTGCCAGCAGTGTAGCTCTTTGGGGGCGAGACACTGAAGCTTTCTTT. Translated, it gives CASSVALWGRDTEAFF.

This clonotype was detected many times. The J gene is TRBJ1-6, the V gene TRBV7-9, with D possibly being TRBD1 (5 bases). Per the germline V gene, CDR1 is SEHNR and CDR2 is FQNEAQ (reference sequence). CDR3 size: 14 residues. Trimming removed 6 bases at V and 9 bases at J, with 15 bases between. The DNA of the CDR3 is TGTGCCAGCAGTTCAGGGTACCTGAGTTCACCCCTCCACTTT. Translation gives CASSSGYLSSPLHF.

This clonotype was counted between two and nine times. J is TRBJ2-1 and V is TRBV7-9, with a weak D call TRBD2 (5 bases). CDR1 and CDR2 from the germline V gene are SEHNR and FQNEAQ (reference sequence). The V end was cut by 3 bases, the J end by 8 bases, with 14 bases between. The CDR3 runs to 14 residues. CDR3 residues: CASSFDLAVDEQFF. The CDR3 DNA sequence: TGTGCCAGCAGCTTCGACCTAGCAGTCGATGAGCAGTTCTTC.

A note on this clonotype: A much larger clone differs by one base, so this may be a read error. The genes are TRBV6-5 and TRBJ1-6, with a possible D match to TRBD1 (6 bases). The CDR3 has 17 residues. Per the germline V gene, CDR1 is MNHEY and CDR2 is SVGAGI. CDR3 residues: CASSSSIQGVYNSPPHF. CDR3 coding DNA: TGTGCCAGCAGTTCGTCAATACAGGGCGTGTATAATTCACCCCCCCACTTT.

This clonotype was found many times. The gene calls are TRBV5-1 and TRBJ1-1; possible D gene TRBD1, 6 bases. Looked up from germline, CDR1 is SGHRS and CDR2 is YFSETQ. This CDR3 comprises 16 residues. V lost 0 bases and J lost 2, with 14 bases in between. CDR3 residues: CASSLGQGFRNTEAFF. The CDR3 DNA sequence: TGCGCCAGCAGCTTGGGTCAGGGGTTTCGTAACACTGAAGCTTTCTTT.

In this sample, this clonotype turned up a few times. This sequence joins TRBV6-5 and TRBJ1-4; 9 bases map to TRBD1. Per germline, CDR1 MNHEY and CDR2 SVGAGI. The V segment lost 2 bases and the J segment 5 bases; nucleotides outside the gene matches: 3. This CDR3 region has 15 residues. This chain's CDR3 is CASSYTTGGNEKLFF. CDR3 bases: TGTGCCAGCAGTTACACGACAGGGGGGAATGAAAAACTGTTTTTT.

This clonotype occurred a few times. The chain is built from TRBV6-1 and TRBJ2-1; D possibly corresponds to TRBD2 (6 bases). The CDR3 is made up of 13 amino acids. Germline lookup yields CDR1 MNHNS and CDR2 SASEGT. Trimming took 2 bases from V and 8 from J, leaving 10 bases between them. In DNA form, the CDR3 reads TGTGCCAGCAGTGAATATAGCGGCGATGAGCAGTTCTTC. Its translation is CASSEYSGDEQFF.

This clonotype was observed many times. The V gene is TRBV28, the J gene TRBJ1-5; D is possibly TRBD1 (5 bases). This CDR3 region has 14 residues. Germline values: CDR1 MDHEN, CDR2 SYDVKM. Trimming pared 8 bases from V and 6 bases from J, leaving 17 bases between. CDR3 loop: CASSGTGVGQPQHF. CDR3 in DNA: TGTGCCAGCTCGGGGACGGGGGTTGGTCAGCCCCAGCATTTT.

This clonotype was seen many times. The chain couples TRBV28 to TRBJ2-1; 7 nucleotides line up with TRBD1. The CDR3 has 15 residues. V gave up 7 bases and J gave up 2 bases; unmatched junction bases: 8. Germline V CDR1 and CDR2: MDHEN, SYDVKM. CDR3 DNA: TGTGCCAGCACCCCTGTGGGGACAGCCTACAATGAGCAGTTCTTC. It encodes CASTPVGTAYNEQFF.

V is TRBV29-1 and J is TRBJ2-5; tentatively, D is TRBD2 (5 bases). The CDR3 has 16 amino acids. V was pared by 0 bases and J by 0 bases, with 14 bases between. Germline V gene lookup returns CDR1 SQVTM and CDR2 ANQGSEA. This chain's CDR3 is CSVEDPGMRYQETQYF. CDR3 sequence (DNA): TGCAGCGTTGAAGATCCCGGGATGAGGTACCAAGAGACCCAGTACTTC.

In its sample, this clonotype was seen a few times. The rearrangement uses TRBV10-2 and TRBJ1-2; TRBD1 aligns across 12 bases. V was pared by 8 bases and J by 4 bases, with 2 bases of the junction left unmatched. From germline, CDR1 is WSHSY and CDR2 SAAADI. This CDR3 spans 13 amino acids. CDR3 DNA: TGCGCCAGCGGGACAGGGGGCCTCTATGGCTACACCTTC. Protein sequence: CASGTGGLYGYTF.

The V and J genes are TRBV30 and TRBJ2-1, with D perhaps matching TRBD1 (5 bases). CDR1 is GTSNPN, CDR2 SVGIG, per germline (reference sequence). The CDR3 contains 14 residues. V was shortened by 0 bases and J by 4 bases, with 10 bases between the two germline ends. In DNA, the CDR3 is TGTGCCTGGAGTGTACGGTCAGGGTACAATGAGCAGTTCTTC. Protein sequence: CAWSVRSGYNEQFF.

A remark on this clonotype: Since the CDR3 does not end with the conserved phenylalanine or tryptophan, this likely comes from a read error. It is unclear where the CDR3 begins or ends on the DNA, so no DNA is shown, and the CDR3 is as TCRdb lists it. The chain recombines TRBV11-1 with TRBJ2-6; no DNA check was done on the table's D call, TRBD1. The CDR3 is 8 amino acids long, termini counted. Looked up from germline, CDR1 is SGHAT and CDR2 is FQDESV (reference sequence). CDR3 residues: CASSSRGV.

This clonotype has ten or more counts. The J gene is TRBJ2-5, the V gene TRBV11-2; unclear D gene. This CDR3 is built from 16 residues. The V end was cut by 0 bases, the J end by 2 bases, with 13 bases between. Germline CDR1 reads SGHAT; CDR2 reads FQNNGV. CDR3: CASSLDLGWRQETQYF. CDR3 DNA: TGTGCCAGCAGCTTAGATTTGGGTTGGAGACAAGAGACCCAGTACTTC.

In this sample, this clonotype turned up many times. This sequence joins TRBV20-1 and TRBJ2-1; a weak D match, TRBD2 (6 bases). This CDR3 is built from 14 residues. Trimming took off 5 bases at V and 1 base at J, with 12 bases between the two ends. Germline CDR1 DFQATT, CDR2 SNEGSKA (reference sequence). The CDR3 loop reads CSASLRGSYNEQFF. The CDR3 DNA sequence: TGCAGTGCTTCCCTTCGGGGGTCCTACAATGAGCAGTTCTTC.

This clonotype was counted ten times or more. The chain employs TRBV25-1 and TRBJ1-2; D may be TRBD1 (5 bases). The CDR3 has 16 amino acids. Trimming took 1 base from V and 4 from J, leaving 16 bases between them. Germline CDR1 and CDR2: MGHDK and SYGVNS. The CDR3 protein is CASSEWARESSYGYTF. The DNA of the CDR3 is TGTGCCAGCAGTGAATGGGCCAGGGAGTCGTCCTATGGCTACACCTTC.

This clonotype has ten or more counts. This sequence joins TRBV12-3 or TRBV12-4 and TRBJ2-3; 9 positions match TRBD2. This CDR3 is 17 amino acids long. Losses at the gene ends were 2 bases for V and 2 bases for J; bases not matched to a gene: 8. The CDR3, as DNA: TGTGCCAGCAGTTTATGGGCTAGCGGGGAATACACAGATACGCAGTATTTT. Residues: CASSLWASGEYTDTQYF.

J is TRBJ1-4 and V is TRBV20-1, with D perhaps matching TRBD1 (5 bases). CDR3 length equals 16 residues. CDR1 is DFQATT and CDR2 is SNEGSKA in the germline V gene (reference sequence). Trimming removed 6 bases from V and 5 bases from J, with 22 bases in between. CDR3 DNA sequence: TGCAGTGCCAAGCCCATCAGGGTAACATCGAATGAAAAACTGTTTTTT. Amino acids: CSAKPIRVTSNEKLFF.

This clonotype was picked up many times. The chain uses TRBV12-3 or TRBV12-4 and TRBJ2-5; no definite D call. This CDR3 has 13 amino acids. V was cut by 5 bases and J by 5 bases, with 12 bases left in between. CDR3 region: CASSVIFGETQYF. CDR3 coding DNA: TGTGCCAGCAGTGTGATTTTTGGGGAGACCCAGTACTTC.

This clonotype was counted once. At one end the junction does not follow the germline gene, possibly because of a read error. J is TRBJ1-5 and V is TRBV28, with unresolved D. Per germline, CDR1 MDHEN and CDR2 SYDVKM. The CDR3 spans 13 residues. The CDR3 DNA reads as TGTGCCAGCAGCGTGACTGGCAATCAGCTCCAGCATTTT. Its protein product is CASSVTGNQLQHF.

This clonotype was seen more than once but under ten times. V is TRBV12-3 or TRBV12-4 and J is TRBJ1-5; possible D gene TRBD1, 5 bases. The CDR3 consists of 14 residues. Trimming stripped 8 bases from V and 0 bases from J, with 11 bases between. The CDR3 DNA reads TGTGCCAGCGGGGGAAGCTGTAGCAATCAGCCCCAGCATTTT. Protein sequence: CASGGSCSNQPQHF.

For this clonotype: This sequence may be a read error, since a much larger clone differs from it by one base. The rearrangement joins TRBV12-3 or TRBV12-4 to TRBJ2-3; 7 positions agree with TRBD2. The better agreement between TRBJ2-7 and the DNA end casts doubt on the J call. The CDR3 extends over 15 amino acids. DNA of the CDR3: TGTGCCAGCAGTTTCTCACGACTAGCCGGTAATGAGCAGTACTTC. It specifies CASSFSRLAGNEQYF.

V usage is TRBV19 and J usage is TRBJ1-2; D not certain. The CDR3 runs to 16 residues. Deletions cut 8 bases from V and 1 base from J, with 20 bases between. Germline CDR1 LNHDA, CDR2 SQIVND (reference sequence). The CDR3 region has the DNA TGTGCCAGTCGCTGGAGCGGGCGGCAACGTAACTATGGCTACACCTTC. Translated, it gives CASRWSGRQRNYGYTF. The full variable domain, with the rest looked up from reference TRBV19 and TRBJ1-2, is DGGITQSPKYLFRKEGQNVTLSCEQNLNHDAMYWYRQDPGQGLRLIYYSQIVNDFQKGDIAEGYSVSREKKESFPLTVTSAQKNPTAFYLCASRWSGRQRNYGYTFGSGTRLTVV.

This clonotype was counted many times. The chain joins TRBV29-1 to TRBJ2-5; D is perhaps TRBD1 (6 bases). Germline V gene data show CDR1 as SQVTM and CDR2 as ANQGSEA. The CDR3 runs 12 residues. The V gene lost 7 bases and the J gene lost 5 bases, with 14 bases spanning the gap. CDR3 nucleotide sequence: TGCAGCGCAGAACAGGGTCGCGAGACCCAGTACTTC. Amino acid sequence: CSAEQGRETQYF. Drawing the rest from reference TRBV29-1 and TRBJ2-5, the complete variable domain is SAVISQKPSRDICQRGTSLTIQCQVDSQVTMMFWYRQQPGQSLTLIATANQGSEATYESGFVIDKFPISRPNLTFSTLTVSNMSPEDSSIYLCSAEQGRETQYFGPGTRLLVL.

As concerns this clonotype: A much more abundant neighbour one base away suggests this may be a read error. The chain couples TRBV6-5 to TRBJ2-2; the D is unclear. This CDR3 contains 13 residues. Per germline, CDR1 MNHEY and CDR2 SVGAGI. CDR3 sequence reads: CASGYSATGELFF. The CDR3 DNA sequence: TGTGCCAGCGGTTACTCTGCTACCGGGGAGCTGTTTTTT.

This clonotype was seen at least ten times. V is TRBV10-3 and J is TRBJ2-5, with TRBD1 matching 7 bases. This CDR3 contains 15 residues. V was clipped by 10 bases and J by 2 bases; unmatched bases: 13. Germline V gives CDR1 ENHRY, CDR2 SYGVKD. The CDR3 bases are TGTGCCAGTCCACCATTGGGACAGATTCAAGAGACCCAGTACTTC. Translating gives CASPPLGQIQETQYF.

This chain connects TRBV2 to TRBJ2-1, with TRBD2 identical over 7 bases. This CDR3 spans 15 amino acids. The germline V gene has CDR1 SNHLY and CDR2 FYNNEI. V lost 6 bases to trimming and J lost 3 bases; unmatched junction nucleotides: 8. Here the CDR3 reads CASSLGAGYYNEQFF. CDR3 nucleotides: TGTGCCAGCAGCCTGGGAGCGGGGTACTACAATGAGCAGTTCTTC.

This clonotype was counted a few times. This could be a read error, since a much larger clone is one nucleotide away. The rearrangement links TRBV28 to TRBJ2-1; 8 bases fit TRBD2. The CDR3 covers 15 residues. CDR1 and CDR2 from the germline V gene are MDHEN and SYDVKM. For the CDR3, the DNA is TGTGCCAGCAGTTTATCTGGCGGGAGGTATAATGAGCAGCTCTTC. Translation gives CASSLSGGRYNEQLF.

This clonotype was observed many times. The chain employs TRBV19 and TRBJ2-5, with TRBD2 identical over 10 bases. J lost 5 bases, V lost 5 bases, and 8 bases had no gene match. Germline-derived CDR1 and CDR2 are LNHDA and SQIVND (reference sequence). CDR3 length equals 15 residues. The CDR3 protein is CASSSVSGGEETQYF. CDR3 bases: TGTGCCAGTAGTTCCGTGAGCGGGGGGGAGGAGACCCAGTACTTC.